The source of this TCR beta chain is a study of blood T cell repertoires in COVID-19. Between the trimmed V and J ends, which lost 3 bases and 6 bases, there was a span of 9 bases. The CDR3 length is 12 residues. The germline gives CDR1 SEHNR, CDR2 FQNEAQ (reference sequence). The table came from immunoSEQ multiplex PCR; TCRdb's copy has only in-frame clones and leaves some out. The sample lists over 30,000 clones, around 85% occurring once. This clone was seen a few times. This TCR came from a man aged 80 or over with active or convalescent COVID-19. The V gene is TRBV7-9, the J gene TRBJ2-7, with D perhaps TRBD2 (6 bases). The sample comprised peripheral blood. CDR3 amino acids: CASSFQGLEQYF. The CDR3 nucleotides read TGTGCCAGCAGCTTTCAGGGACTCGAGCAGTACTTC.